This T cell receptor beta chain appears in the sequencing data of a study of blood T cell repertoires in COVID-19. Sequencing was performed with immunoSEQ multiplex PCR; in TCRdb, only in-frame clones are kept and a portion is missing. This sample carries 450,000 or so clones, around 90% of them seen once, and the ten largest clones take less than 0.95%. Deletions cut 3 bases from V and 2 bases from J, with 12 bases between. Germline CDR1 SQVTM, CDR2 ANQGSEA. CDR3 length: 14 residues. The V gene is TRBV29-1, the J gene TRBJ2-3, with D maybe TRBD2 (7 bases). The sequence was collected from a man aged 18 to 29 with COVID-19, enrolled during active disease. Material: peripheral blood. The CDR3 here is CSVDAGATTDTQYF. The CDR3 DNA reads TGCAGCGTTGACGCGGGGGCAACCACAGATACGCAGTATTTT.